The sequence of this T cell receptor (beta chain) was determined in a study of cytomegalovirus exposure and HLA in healthy donors. PCR involved 60 Vbeta and 13 Jbeta primers. Libraries were prepared by immunoSEQ multiplex PCR; TCRdb keeps only in-frame clonotypes and omits some of them. Here the sample spans 50,000 to 75,000 clones, roughly four fifths being singletons. This clone occurred once. This clonotype was sampled from a human donor in good health. The sequenced sample consisted of PBMCs.

The CDR3 spells CAWSVGLAGPYEQYF. CDR3 sequence (DNA): TGTGCCTGGAGTGTCGGACTAGCGGGACCCTACGAGCAGTACTTC. V is TRBV30 and J is TRBJ2-7; 12 positions match TRBD2. The germline CDR1 and CDR2 sequences are GTSNPN and SVGIG (reference sequence). Unmatched junction bases numbered 2, after V lost 0 bases and J lost 2 bases. CDR3 length equals 15 residues.